This T cell receptor (beta chain) stems from a study of shared clonotypes between healthy human individuals. The naive CD8 population came from CD45RO-negative cells selected for CCR7, without terminally differentiated effector memory CD45RA+ cells. Clones were sequenced by immunoSEQ multiplex PCR, and TCRdb holds only the in-frame ones, with some missing. The sample has around 550,000 clones; approximately 95% are singletons. The CDR3 has 14 residues. CDR1 is MGHRA, CDR2 YSYEKL, per germline. The V end lost 4 bases, the J end lost 3 bases, and 13 bases lay between the germline ends. The rearrangement joins TRBV4-1 to TRBJ2-7, with D perhaps TRBD2 (7 bases). This receptor was obtained from a woman aged 30 to 39 in good health. Sequencing was done on a sample of naive CD8+ T cells sorted from blood. DNA for the CDR3: TGCGCCAGCAGCCCTCGAGGGGGGGACTACGAGCAGTACTTC. Translation: CASSPRGGDYEQYF.